This record covers a single T cell receptor (beta chain). Its antigen is undetermined. cDNA came from roughly 0.53 to 1 ug RNA primed by random hexamers. Coverage of TCR beta CDR3 amplification by immunoSEQ multiplex PCR extended to 54 Vbeta and 13 Jbeta. MiXCR, applied by TCRdb to the immunoSEQ multiplex PCR reads, yields one record per CDR3 protein. Of 180,000 or so distinct CDR3 sequences in the sample, roughly 94% were seen once. This sample is drawn from a study of CD8 T cells in Susac syndrome. The control group consisted of healthy donors matched for age and sex. The authors negatively isolated CD8+ and CD4+ T cells and FACS-enriched TEMRA cells. Study-wide points: Acknowledgment was made by the study that its TCR sequencing and HLA analysis involved a relatively small number of individuals.

The clonotype was recovered from a human donor in good health. Material for sequencing was CD4+ T cells from PBMCs.

In nucleotides, the CDR3 is TGTGCCAGCAGCTCCAAAACCGGGACCAGCCGCGGGGAGCTCTACAATGAGCAGTTCTTC. As protein: CASSSKTGTSRGELYNEQFF. V usage is TRBV11-2 and J usage is TRBJ2-1; the D gene is possibly TRBD2 (6 bases). The CDR3 has 20 amino acids. The V gene's germline CDR1 is SGHAT and CDR2 FQNNGV. V was trimmed by 4 bases and J by 3 bases, leaving 28 bases between them.